This TCR beta chain was observed in a study of response to subunit inactivated influenza vaccine. In germline, CDR1 is DFQATT, CDR2 SNEGSKA (reference sequence). Trimming removed 4 bases from V and 5 bases from J, with 20 bases in between. This CDR3 is 15 amino acids long. TCRdb re-analysed the RT-PCR reads in MiXCR, keeping a single row per CDR3 protein. The table shows some 200,000 distinct CDR3 sequences, with roughly 12% occurring only once. The same specimen was also included in a second study, on T cells expressing NK-cell markers. According to that study: The TCR beta cDNA came from 5'RACE template switching with UMIs. Sorted CD3+CD56+NKG2C+, CD3+CD56+NKG2C- and CD3+CD56-NKG2C+ T cells supplied TCR beta repertoires.

V is TRBV20-1 and J is TRBJ2-5; D perhaps matches TRBD1 (6 bases). The sequencing used CD8+ T cells sorted from PBMCs, collected 11 to 12 days after vaccination. This receptor was identified in a man aged 50-59 years who received an inactivated influenza vaccine. The CDR3 is CSATPRDRLGETQYF. CDR3 DNA: TGCAGTGCTACCCCACGAGACAGGCTCGGCGAGACCCAGTACTTC.